This T cell receptor (beta chain) was obtained from a study of CD8 T cells in Susac syndrome. About 0.5 to 1 ug RNA was reverse transcribed with random hexamers. MiXCR, run by TCRdb on the immunoSEQ multiplex PCR reads, gives a single entry per CDR3 protein. Of some 96,000 distinct CDR3 sequences in the sample, around 94% were seen once. V lost 7 bases and J 7 bases, leaving 16 bases between the germline ends. CDR1 and CDR2 from the germline V gene are DFQATT and SNEGSKA (reference sequence). The CDR3 sequence is 12 residues long. This receptor was taken from a human donor with Susac syndrome. Sample: CD4+ T cells from PBMCs. The chain has TRBV20-1 and TRBJ1-1; D uncertain. DNA for the CDR3: TGCAGTGTCCAAGGGTCGGGGAGTGAAGCTTTCTTT. It yields the protein CSVQGSGSEAFF.